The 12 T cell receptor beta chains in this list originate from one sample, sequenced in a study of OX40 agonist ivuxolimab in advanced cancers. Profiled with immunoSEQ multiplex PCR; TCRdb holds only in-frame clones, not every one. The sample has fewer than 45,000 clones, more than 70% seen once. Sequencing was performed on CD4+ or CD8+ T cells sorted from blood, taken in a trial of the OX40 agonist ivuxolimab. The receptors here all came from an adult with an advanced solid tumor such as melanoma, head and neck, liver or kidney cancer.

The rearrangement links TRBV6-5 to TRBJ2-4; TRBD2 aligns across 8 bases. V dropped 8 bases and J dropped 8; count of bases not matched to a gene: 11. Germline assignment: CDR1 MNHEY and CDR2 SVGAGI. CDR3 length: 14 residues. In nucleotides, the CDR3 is TGTGCCAGCTTGGAGTCGCGGGAGGTGGACATTCAGTACTTC. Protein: CASLESREVDIQYF.

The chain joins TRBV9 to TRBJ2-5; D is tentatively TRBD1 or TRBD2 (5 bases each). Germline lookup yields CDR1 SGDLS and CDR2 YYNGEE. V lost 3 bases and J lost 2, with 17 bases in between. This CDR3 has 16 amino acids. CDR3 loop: CASSETRGLFQETQYF. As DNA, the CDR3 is TGTGCCAGCAGCGAAACGAGGGGTCTATTTCAAGAGACCCAGTACTTC.

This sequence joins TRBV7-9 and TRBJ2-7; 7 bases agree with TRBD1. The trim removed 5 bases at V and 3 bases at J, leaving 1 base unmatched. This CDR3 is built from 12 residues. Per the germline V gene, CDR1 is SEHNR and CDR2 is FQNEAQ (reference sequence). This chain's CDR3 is CASSGDSYEQYF. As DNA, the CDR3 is TGTGCCAGCAGCGGGGACAGCTACGAGCAGTACTTC.

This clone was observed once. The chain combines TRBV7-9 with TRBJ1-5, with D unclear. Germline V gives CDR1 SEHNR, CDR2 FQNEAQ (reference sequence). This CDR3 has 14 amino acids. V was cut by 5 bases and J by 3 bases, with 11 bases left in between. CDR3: CASSPGRNNQPQHF. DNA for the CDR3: TGTGCCAGCAGCCCCGGGAGAAACAATCAGCCCCAGCATTTT. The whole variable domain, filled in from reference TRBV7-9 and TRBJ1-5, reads DTGVSQNPRHKITKRGQNVTFRCDPISEHNRLYWYRQTLGQGPEFLTYFQNEAQLEKSRLLSDRFSAERPKGSFSTLEIQRTEQGDSAMYLCASSPGRNNQPQHFGDGTRLSIL.

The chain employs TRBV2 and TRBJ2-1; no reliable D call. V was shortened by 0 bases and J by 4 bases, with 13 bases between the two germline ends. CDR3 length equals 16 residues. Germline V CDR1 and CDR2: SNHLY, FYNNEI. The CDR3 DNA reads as TGTGCCAGCAGTGAAGCGCTTATGGGCAGGTACAATGAGCAGTTCTTC. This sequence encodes CASSEALMGRYNEQFF. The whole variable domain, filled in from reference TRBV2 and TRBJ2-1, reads EPEVTQTPSHQVTQMGQEVILRCVPISNHLYFYWYRQILGQKVEFLVSFYNNEISEKSEIFDDQFSVERPDGSNFTLKIRSTKLEDSAMYFCASSEALMGRYNEQFFGPGTRLTVL.

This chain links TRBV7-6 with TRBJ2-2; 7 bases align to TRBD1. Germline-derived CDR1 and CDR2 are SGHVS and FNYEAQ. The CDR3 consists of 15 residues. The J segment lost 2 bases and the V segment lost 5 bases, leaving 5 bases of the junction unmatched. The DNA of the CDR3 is TGTGCCAGCAGCCCCCAGGGGGTAAACACCGGGGAGCTGTTTTTT. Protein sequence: CASSPQGVNTGELFF.

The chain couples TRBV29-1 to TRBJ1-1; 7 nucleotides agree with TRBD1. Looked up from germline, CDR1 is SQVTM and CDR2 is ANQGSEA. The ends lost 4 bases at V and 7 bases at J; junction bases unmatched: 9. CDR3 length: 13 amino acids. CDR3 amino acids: CSVVSDDRDEAFF. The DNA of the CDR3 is TGCAGCGTTGTATCCGACGACAGGGATGAAGCTTTCTTT.

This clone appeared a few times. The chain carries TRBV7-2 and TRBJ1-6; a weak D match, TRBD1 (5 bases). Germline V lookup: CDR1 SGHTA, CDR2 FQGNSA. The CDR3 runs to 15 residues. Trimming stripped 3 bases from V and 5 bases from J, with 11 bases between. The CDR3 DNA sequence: TGTGCCAGCAGCTTCGACAGCAATAATAATTCACCCCTCCACTTT. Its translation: CASSFDSNNNSPLHF. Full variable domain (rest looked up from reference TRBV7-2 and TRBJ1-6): GAGVSQSPSNKVTEKGKDVELRCDPISGHTALYWYRQSLGQGLEFLIYFQGNSAPDKSGLPSDRFSAERTGGSVSTLTIQRTQQEDSAVYLCASSFDSNNNSPLHFGNGTRLTVT.

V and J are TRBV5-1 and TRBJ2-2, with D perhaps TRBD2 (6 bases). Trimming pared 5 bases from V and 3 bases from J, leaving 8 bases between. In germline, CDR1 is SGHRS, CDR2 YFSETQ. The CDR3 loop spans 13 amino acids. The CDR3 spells CASRIADTGELFF. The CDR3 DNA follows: TGCGCCAGCAGGATAGCGGACACCGGGGAGCTGTTTTTT.

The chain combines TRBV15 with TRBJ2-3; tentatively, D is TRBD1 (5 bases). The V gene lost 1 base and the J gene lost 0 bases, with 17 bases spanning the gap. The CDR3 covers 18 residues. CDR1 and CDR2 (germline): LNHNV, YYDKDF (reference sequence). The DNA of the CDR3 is TGTGCCACCAGCAGAGTCCTTTGGGGCTCCACTAGCACAGATACGCAGTATTTT. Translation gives CATSRVLWGSTSTDTQYF.

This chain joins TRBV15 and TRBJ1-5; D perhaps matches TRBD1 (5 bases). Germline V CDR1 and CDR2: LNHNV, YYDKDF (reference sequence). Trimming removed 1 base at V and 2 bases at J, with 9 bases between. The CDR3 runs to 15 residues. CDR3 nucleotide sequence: TGTGCCACCAGCAGAGCCCAGGGTGGCAATCAGCCCCAGCATTTT. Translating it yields CATSRAQGGNQPQHF.

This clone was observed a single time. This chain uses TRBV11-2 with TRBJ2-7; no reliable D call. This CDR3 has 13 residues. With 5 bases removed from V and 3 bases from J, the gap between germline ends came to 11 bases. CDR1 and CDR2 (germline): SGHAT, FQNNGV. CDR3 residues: CASSRAGGYEQYF. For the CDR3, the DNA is TGTGCCAGCAGCCGCGCCGGCGGCTACGAGCAGTACTTC.